The next 21 T cell receptor beta chains were all read from a single sample in a study of shared clonotypes between healthy human individuals. Sequencing used immunoSEQ multiplex PCR; TCRdb keeps in-frame clones, though not all of them. The data hold more than 600,000 clones, with about 92% observed a single time. Naive CD8 populations comprised CD45RO-negative cells positively selected for CCR7, excluding terminally differentiated effector memory CD45RA+ cells. Material for sequencing was naive CD8+ T cells sorted from blood. The receptors shown here come from a man aged 25 to 45 in good health.

The V and J genes are TRBV6-1 and TRBJ2-7, with D uncertain. Trimming removed 3 bases at V and 6 bases at J, with 12 bases between. This CDR3 is 13 amino acids long. The germline gives CDR1 MNHNS, CDR2 SASEGT. The chain's CDR3 is CASSEARSREQYF. In DNA, the CDR3 is TGTGCCAGCAGTGAGGCGAGGAGCCGCGAGCAGTACTTC.

The V and J genes are TRBV29-1 and TRBJ2-1; 9 positions agree with TRBD2. J gave up 0 bases and V 3 bases, and 9 bases lay outside the gene matches. The CDR3 totals 17 residues. Germline values: CDR1 SQVTM, CDR2 ANQGSEA. Here the CDR3 reads CSVEGVAGGRSYNEQFF. CDR3 sequence (DNA): TGCAGCGTTGAGGGGGTTGCGGGAGGGCGCTCCTACAATGAGCAGTTCTTC.

The rearrangement links TRBV30 to TRBJ1-1; 10 positions match TRBD1. Germline V CDR1 and CDR2: GTSNPN, SVGIG (reference sequence). There are 18 residues in the CDR3. Losses at the gene ends were 3 bases for V and 3 bases for J; bases not matched to a gene: 16. The CDR3 DNA reads as TGTGCCTGGAGACCCGGACAGGGGGGCGTCGGTGGGGACACTGAAGCTTTCTTT. Protein: CAWRPGQGGVGGDTEAFF.

This chain links TRBV7-7 with TRBJ2-5, with D hard to call. V shed 5 bases and J shed 1 base, with 14 bases lying between them. Per the germline V gene, CDR1 is SSHAT and CDR2 is FNYEAQ (reference sequence). This CDR3 comprises 15 residues. The CDR3 DNA reads as TGTGCCAGCAGCCCCCGCTCAGACCGCCAAGAGACCCAGTACTTC. It translates to CASSPRSDRQETQYF.

V is TRBV10-3 and J is TRBJ2-3; D remains unclear. Trimming cost V 0 bases and J 5 bases, with 9 bases left between them. The CDR3 is 14 residues long. Germline-derived CDR1 and CDR2 are ENHRY and SYGVKD. CDR3 nucleotide sequence: TGTGCCATCAGTGAGTCGGCAGCCATAGATACGCAGTATTTT. It codes for CAISESAAIDTQYF.

This chain links TRBV11-2 with TRBJ2-5; D unclear. Trimming took 3 bases from V and 1 from J, leaving 15 bases between them. CDR3 length: 16 residues. Germline CDR1 SGHAT, CDR2 FQNNGV. The DNA of the CDR3 is TGTGCCAGCAGCTTTACGGCAGAGCCAGGCCAAGAGACCCAGTACTTC. Its translation is CASSFTAEPGQETQYF.

This clone was observed once. The chain carries TRBV19 and TRBJ1-1; D not resolved. The V gene lost 2 bases and the J gene lost 3 bases, with 10 bases spanning the gap. The germline V gene encodes CDR1 LNHDA and CDR2 SQIVND (reference sequence). The CDR3 length is 14 residues. In DNA, the CDR3 is TGTGCCAGTAGTATAACGTTGACCGACACTGAAGCTTTCTTT. As protein: CASSITLTDTEAFF.

The chain combines TRBV28 with TRBJ2-7, with D maybe TRBD1 (5 bases). This CDR3 is 21 amino acids long. CDR1 and CDR2 from the germline V gene are MDHEN and SYDVKM. V lost 4 bases to trimming and J lost 4 bases, with 35 bases between them. The CDR3 region is CASSSIGPSLKITGQPYEQYF. In DNA, the CDR3 is TGTGCCAGCAGTTCGATCGGACCCTCTCTCAAAATTACAGGCCAACCATACGAGCAGTACTTC.

The CDR3: CASSMVGVPDTQYF. As DNA, the CDR3 is TGTGCCAGTAGTATGGTGGGGGTGCCAGATACGCAGTATTTT. The chain links TRBV19 to TRBJ2-3; D possibly uses TRBD1 or TRBD2 (5 bases each). The CDR3 totals 14 residues. In germline, CDR1 is LNHDA, CDR2 SQIVND (reference sequence). Trimming stripped 3 bases from V and 4 bases from J, with 11 bases between.

The chain joins TRBV28 to TRBJ2-5, with D maybe TRBD1 (6 bases). The CDR3 contains 15 residues. Looked up from germline, CDR1 is MDHEN and CDR2 is SYDVKM. V lost 1 base and J lost 1, with 10 bases in between. The CDR3 loop reads CASSLYSRGQETQYF. CDR3 nucleotide sequence: TGTGCCAGCAGTTTATATTCCAGGGGCCAAGAGACCCAGTACTTC.

The chain recombines TRBV11-2 with TRBJ2-3; D is unclear. Germline V gene lookup returns CDR1 SGHAT and CDR2 FQNNGV. The CDR3 is 12 residues long. V dropped 5 bases and J dropped 6 bases, with 9 bases sitting between them. CDR3 sequence reads: CASSPLGDTQYF. As DNA, the CDR3 is TGTGCCAGCAGCCCCTTGGGCGATACGCAGTATTTT.

V and J are TRBV7-2 and TRBJ2-1; D is perhaps TRBD2 (5 bases). The V gene lost 2 bases and the J gene lost 2 bases, with 10 bases spanning the gap. The CDR3 spans 15 residues. Per the germline V gene, CDR1 is SGHTA and CDR2 is FQGNSA. CDR3 loop: CASSLIGGPYNEQFF. The CDR3 coding sequence is TGTGCCAGCAGCTTAATTGGCGGGCCCTACAATGAGCAGTTCTTC.

V and J are TRBV5-1 and TRBJ2-3, with 10 nucleotides matching TRBD1. V shed 0 bases, J shed 4 bases, and the junction held 8 bases outside the gene matches. The CDR3 runs to 17 residues. Germline loops: CDR1 SGHRS, CDR2 YFSETQ. The CDR3 DNA reads as TGCGCCAGCAGCTTGGTAGAAGGGACAGGGGCCCCAGATACGCAGTATTTT. Translating gives CASSLVEGTGAPDTQYF. Full variable domain (missing parts from reference TRBV5-1 and TRBJ2-3): KAGVTQTPRYLIKTRGQQVTLSCSPISGHRSVSWYQQTPGQGLQFLFEYFSETQRNKGNFPGRFSGRQFSNSRSEMNVSTLELGDSALYLCASSLVEGTGAPDTQYFGPGTRLTVL.

This clone occurred once. Being one base from a much bigger clone, this may be a read error. Other DNA sequences in the sample encode the same CDR3. The chain uses TRBV6-5 and TRBJ2-7; D ambiguous. This CDR3 spans 11 amino acids. V lost 5 bases to trimming and J lost 3 bases, with 5 bases between them. Per germline, CDR1 MNHEY and CDR2 SVGAGI. The CDR3 DNA sequence: TGTGCCAGCAGTGAACACTACGAGCAGTACTTC. It yields the protein CASSEHYEQYF.

The rearrangement joins TRBV15 to TRBJ2-3, with unresolved D. CDR1 and CDR2 (germline): LNHNV, YYDKDF (reference sequence). Trimming pared 4 bases from V and 2 bases from J, leaving 7 bases between. The CDR3 spans 13 residues. CDR3 sequence reads: CATSIANTDTQYF. The CDR3 coding sequence is TGTGCCACCAGCATCGCCAACACAGATACGCAGTATTTT.

J is TRBJ1-4 and V is TRBV15; D uncertain. The CDR3 is made up of 14 amino acids. V was cut by 0 bases and J by 5 bases, with 7 bases left in between. Germline V lookup: CDR1 LNHNV, CDR2 YYDKDF (reference sequence). CDR3 protein: CATSRDHGNEKLFF. CDR3 sequence (DNA): TGTGCCACCAGCAGAGATCACGGGAATGAAAAACTGTTTTTT.

The chain links TRBV6-5 to TRBJ2-3, with 11 bases matching TRBD2. CDR3 length: 15 residues. V was clipped by 6 bases and J by 4 bases; unmatched bases: 6. CDR1 is MNHEY and CDR2 is SVGAGI in the germline V gene. CDR3 amino acids: CASSGTSGSPDTQYF. The CDR3 coding sequence is TGTGCCAGCAGCGGAACTAGCGGGAGCCCAGATACGCAGTATTTT.

The chain has TRBV7-9 and TRBJ1-2; no reliable D call. Trimming pared 1 base from V and 6 bases from J, leaving 15 bases between. CDR1 is SEHNR and CDR2 is FQNEAQ in the germline V gene (reference sequence). There are 15 residues in the CDR3. The CDR3 DNA follows: TGTGCCAGCAGCTTAGGAGGTGCGGGTAGGAATGGCTACACCTTC. It encodes CASSLGGAGRNGYTF.

This clone was observed once. J is TRBJ2-7 and V is TRBV7-9; maybe TRBD1 (6 bases). This CDR3 region has 14 residues. V was clipped by 5 bases and J by 1 base, with 12 bases between them. CDR1 and CDR2 (germline): SEHNR, FQNEAQ (reference sequence). CDR3 DNA sequence: TGTGCCAGCAGCCTGGGACATCTTTCCTACGAGCAGTACTTC. Its protein product is CASSLGHLSYEQYF.

The genes are TRBV28 and TRBJ2-7; a possible D gene is TRBD2 (5 bases). The germline V and J ends were trimmed by 4 bases and 3 bases, with 22 bases remaining between them. CDR1 is MDHEN, CDR2 SYDVKM, per germline. CDR3 length: 17 amino acids. The CDR3 DNA reads TGTGCCAGCAGTTCCCGGTGGGGAGCAAACAACGTCTACGAGCAGTACTTC. Its translation is CASSSRWGANNVYEQYF.

The V call is TRBV7-9, the J call TRBJ1-5; TRBD1 matches at 7 bases. With 2 bases clipped from V and 3 bases from J, the junction kept 7 bases outside the gene matches. Germline lookup yields CDR1 SEHNR and CDR2 FQNEAQ (reference sequence). The CDR3 runs 16 residues. The CDR3 sequence is CASSLTSGGNNQPQHF. The CDR3 DNA reads TGTGCCAGCAGCTTAACGTCAGGGGGGAACAATCAGCCCCAGCATTTT.